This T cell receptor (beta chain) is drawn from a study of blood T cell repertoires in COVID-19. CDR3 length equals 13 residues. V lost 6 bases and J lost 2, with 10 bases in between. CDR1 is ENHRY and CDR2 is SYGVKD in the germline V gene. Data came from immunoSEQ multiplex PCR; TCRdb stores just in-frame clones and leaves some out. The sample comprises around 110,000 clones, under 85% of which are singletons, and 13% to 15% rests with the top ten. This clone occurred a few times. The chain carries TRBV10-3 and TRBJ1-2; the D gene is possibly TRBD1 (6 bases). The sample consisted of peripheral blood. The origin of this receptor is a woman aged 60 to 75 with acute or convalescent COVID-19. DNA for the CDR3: TGTGCCATCAGCAACGACAGGAACTATGGCTACACCTTC. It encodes CAISNDRNYGYTF.